The 2 T cell receptor beta chains listed next were all sequenced from one sample in a study of vaccination and CD4 T cells after COVID-19. The treatment: approximately 11-day PBMC culture with coronavirus spike peptide pools or control peptides (ViraFEST assay). These receptors have no identified antigens. The Oncomine TCR Beta short-read assay was applied to DNA of cultured CD4+ T cells. Using its own MiXCR run on the PCR reads, TCRdb lists one record per CDR3 protein. The sample yields 10,000 or so distinct CDR3 sequences, about 60% seen once. The sample was CD4+ T cells from blood, cultured in vitro. The receptors shown here come from a human donor who had recovered from COVID-19.

The chain employs TRBV24-1 and TRBJ2-5, with no clear D. V lost 5 bases and J lost 6, with 12 bases in between. The CDR3 covers 13 residues. Germline CDR1 reads KGHDR; CDR2 reads SFDVKD. CDR3 residues: CATSGFQSKTQYF. For the CDR3, the DNA is TGTGCCACCAGTGGATTTCAGTCTAAGACCCAGTACTTC.

The V gene is TRBV19, the J gene TRBJ1-2; a possible D gene is TRBD1 (6 bases). The ends were cut back, 4 bases at V and 3 bases at J, with 18 bases in the middle. The CDR3 runs 16 residues. CDR1 and CDR2 (germline): LNHDA, SQIVND (reference sequence). CDR3 residues: CASSRLQGSVDYGYTF. CDR3 nucleotides: TGTGCCAGTAGTAGATTACAGGGCTCCGTCGACTATGGCTACACCTTC.